This T cell receptor (beta chain) was found in a study of blood T cell repertoires in COVID-19. Study-level information: The origin of the acute and convalescent COVID-19 samples was the United States, Italy and Spain. The analysed material was cDNA or gDNA that came from T cells, B-cell-depleted T cells, or PBMCs.

The CDR3 extends over 13 amino acids. Germline V gives CDR1 LNHDA, CDR2 SQIVND (reference sequence). V lost 8 bases, J lost 0 bases, and 3 bases stayed unmatched. TCRdb's table, derived via immunoSEQ multiplex PCR, lists solely in-frame clones and lacks some. The sample carries under 300,000 clones, 80% to 90% recorded once. This rearrangement joins TRBV19 to TRBJ1-1; 7 positions agree with TRBD1. The sequence was collected from a man between 18 and 29 years old who had recovered from COVID-19. The sequencing input was PBMCs or T cells enriched from blood (not recorded which). CDR3 coding DNA: TGTGCCAGTCAGCAGGGGGTGAACACTGAAGCTTTCTTT. This translates into CASQQGVNTEAFF.